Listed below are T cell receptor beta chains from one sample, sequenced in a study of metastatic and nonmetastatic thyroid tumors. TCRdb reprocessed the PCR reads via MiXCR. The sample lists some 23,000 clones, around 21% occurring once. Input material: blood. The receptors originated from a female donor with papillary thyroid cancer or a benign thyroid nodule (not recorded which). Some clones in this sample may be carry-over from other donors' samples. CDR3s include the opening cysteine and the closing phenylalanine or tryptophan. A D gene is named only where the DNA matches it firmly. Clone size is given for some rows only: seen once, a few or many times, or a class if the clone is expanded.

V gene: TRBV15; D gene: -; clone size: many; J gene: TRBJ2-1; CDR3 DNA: TGTGCCACCAGCAGAGTAGCGGACTCCTACAATGAGCAGTTCTTC; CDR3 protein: CATSRVADSYNEQFF
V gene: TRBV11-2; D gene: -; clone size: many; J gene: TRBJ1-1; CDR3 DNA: TGTGCCAGCAGCCTCATAAACACTGAAGCTTTCTTT; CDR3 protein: CASSLINTEAFF
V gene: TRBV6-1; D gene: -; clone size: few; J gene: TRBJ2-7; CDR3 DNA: TGTGCCAGCAGTGAAGATAGCGCGGGCGAGCAGTACTTC; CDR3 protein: CASSEDSAGEQYF
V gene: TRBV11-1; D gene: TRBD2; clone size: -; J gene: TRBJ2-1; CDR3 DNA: TGTGCCAGCAGCTCGACTAGCCTTAGATCCTACAATGAGCAGTTCTTC; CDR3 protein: CASSSTSLRSYNEQFF
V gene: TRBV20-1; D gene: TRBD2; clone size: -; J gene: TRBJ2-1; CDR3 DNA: TGCAGTGCTCCTTTCCTGAGCGGGAGGGCCCAAGAGCAGTTCTTC; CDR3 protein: CSAPFLSGRAQEQFF
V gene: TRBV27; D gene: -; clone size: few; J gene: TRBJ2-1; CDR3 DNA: TGTGCCAGTGGCGCAACGATGGGGGACTACAATGAGCAGTTCTTC; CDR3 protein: CASGATMGDYNEQFF
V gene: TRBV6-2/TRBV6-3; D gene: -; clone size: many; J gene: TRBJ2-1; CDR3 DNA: TGTGCCAGCAACCTACTCGCGAGTAATGAGCAGTTCTTC; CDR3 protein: CASNLLASNEQFF
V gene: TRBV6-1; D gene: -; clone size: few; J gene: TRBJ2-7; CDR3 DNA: TGTGCCAGCAGCCGACAGTGGTCTATTTACGAGCAGTACTTC; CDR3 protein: CASSRQWSIYEQYF
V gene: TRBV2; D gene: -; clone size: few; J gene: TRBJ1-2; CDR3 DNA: TGTGCCATCATTGAGGGAAACTCGATCTATGGCTACACCTTC; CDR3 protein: CAIIEGNSIYGYTF
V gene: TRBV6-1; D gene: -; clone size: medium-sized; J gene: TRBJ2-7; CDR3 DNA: TGTGCCAGCAGTGAATTTCGCTTATTACCCTACGAGCAGTACTTC; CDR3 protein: CASSEFRLLPYEQYF
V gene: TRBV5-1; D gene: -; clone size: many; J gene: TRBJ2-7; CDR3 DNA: TGCGCCAGCAGCACCGCCGGGACGGCCTACGAGCAGTACTTC; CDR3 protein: CASSTAGTAYEQYF
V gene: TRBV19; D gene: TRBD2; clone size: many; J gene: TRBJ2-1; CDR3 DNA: TGTGCCAGTAGTCTCTCGAGCGGGAGGGCCTACAATGAGCAGTTCTTC; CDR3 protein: CASSLSSGRAYNEQFF
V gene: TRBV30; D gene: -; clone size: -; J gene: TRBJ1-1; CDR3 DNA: TGTGCCTGGAGTAGTTGGGGCGACAGAAAGAACACTGAAGCTTTCTTT; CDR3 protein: CAWSSWGDRKNTEAFF
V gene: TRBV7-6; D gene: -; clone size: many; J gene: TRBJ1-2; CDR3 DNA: TGTGCCAGCAGCCCGGGACTCTATGGCTACACCTTC; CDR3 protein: CASSPGLYGYTF
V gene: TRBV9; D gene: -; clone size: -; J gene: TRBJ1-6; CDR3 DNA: TGTGCCAGTACGGATGGGAGGACATGTGTTGAATCACCCCTCCACTTT; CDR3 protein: CASTDGRTCVESPLHF
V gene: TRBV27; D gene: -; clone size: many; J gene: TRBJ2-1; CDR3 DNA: TGTGCCAGCAGTTTGAGCCTAAACAATGAGCAGTTCTTC; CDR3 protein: CASSLSLNNEQFF
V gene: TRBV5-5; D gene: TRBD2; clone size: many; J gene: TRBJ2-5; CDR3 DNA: TGTGCCAGCAGCAAAATAGCGGGAGTTGGAGAGACCCAGTACTTC; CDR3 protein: CASSKIAGVGETQYF
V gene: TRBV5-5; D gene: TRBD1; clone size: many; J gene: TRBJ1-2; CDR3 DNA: TGTGCCAGCAGTTTGACAGGGGGCTCTGACGGCTACACCTTC; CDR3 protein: CASSLTGGSDGYTF
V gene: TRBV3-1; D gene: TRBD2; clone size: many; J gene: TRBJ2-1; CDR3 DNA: TGTGCCAGCAGCCAAGTACTAGCGGGACAGGAGCAGTTCTTC; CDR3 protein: CASSQVLAGQEQFF
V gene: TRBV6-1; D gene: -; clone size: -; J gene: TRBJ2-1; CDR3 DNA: TGTGCCAGCAGTGAACACCGGGAAAGCTATGAGCAGTTCTTC; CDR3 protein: CASSEHRESYEQFF
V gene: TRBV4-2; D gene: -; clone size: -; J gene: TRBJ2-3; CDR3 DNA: TGTGCCAGCAGACTGGACCATGAGAACGCACCAGATACGCAGTATTTT; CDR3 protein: CASRLDHENAPDTQYF
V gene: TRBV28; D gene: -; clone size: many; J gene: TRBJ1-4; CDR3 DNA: TGTGCCAGCAGTCCCGACAGGCTGGGTGAAAAACTGTTTTTT; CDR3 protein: CASSPDRLGEKLFF
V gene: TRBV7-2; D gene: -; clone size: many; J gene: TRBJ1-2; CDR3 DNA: TGTGCCAGCAGCGCTGAACCGGGATCAGGTTCTAACTATGGCTACACCTTC; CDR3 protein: CASSAEPGSGSNYGYTF
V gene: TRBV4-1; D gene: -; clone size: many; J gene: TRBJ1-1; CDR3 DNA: TGCGCCAGCAGCCAATATACCAGGGCCCTGAACACTGAAGCTTTCTTT; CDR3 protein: CASSQYTRALNTEAFF
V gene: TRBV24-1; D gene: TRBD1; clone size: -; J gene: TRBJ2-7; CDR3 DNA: TGTGCCACCAGTGACCTTAACCGACAGGGCTCCTTCTTATCCTACGAGCAGTACTTC; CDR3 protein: CATSDLNRQGSFLSYEQYF
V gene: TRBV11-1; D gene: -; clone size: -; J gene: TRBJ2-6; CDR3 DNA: TGTGCCAGCAGCTCCACAGGTTACTCTGGGGCCAACGTCCTGACTTTC; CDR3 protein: CASSSTGYSGANVLTF
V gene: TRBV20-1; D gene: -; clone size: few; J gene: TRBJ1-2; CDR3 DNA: TGCAGTGCTAGAGTCGCCATTAGCTATCGCTACACCTTC; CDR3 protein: CSARVAISYRYTF
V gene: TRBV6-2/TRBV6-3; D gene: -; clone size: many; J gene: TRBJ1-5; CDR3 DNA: TGTGCCAGCAGCGTTACCACGTATCAGCCCCAGCATTTT; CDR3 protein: CASSVTTYQPQHF
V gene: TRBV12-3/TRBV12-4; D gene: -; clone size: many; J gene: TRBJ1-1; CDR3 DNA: TGTGCCAGCAGTTTGTGGGGGAACACTGAAGCTTTCTTT; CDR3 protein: CASSLWGNTEAFF
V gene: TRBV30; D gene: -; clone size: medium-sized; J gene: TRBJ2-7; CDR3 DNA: TGTGCCTGCCGTAGCCGGGGCAGGGTCTACGAGCAGTACTTC; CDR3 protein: CACRSRGRVYEQYF
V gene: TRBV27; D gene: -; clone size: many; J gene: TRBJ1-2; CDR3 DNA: TGTGCCAGCAAGCCACCGGGACTCTTCTATGGCTACACCTTC; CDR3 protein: CASKPPGLFYGYTF
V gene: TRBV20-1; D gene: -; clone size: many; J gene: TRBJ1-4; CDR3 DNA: TGCAGTGCTCCTTTTGAAAAACTGTTTTTT; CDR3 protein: CSAPFEKLFF
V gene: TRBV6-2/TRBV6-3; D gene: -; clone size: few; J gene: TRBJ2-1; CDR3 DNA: TGTGCCAGCAGTAGACTAAGCTCCTACAATGAGAGGTTCTTC; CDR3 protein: CASSRLSSYNERFF
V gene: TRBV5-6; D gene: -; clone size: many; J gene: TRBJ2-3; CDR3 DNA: TGTGCCAGCAGCTTGGGGGACCGAGATACGCAGTATTTT; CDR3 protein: CASSLGDRDTQYF
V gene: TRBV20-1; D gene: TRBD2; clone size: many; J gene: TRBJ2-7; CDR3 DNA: TGCAGTGCTTTTGCGGGAGGGCCTGGCGAGCAGTACTTC; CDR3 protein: CSAFAGGPGEQYF
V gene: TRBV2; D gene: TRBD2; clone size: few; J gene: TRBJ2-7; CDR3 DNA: TGTGCCGGCAATAACCTTGGCGGGGGACACGAGCAGTACTTC; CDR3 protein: CAGNNLGGGHEQYF
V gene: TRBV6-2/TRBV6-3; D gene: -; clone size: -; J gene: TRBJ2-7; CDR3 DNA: TGTGCCAGCACCTACGACGCAACCTACGAGCAGTACTTC; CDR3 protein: CASTYDATYEQYF